The 17 T cell receptor beta chains given below trace back to one sample, sequenced in a study of T cells in Graves' hyperthyroidism and ophthalmopathy. The investigators amplified TCR beta CDR3 regions from RNA transcripts. In the first-round RT-PCR of the TCR CDR3, the HTBI primer set was used. Each CDR3 protein gets one entry after TCRdb re-called the multiplex PCR reads with MiXCR. The table includes fewer than 500,000 distinct CDR3 sequences, approximately 15% detected once. The sequencing sample was made of blood. The receptors were sampled from a woman in her thirties with Graves' ophthalmopathy.

This clonotype was detected many times. The gene calls are TRBV3-1 and TRBJ1-6; 7 bases are shared with TRBD1. Germline assignment: CDR1 LGHDT and CDR2 YNNKEL (reference sequence). The CDR3 has 14 residues. Trimming cost V 6 bases and J 9 bases; bases outside gene matches: 8. CDR3 loop: CASSKQGTGSPLHF. The CDR3 coding sequence is TGTGCCAGCAGTAAACAGGGGACGGGTTCACCCCTCCACTTT.

This clonotype was counted many times. This chain joins TRBV7-9 and TRBJ1-1, with D perhaps TRBD1 (6 bases). Between the trimmed V and J ends, which lost 1 base and 4 bases, there was a span of 7 bases. The CDR3 has 13 amino acids. CDR1 is SEHNR and CDR2 is FQNEAQ in the germline V gene (reference sequence). CDR3 in amino acids: CASSLEGGTEAFF. In nucleotides, the CDR3 is TGTGCCAGCAGCTTAGAGGGGGGCACTGAAGCTTTCTTT.

V and J are TRBV29-1 and TRBJ2-3; D not certain. CDR1 is SQVTM and CDR2 is ANQGSEA in the germline V gene. The CDR3 is 11 residues long. Trimming removed 5 bases at V and 2 bases at J, with 5 bases between. This CDR3 reads CSVSITDTQYF. DNA for the CDR3: TGCAGCGTTTCGATCACAGATACGCAGTATTTT.

This clonotype was seen ten or more times. The chain uses TRBV19 and TRBJ2-5, with D perhaps matching TRBD2 (5 bases). This CDR3 is 11 amino acids long. Germline lookup yields CDR1 LNHDA and CDR2 SQIVND (reference sequence). The CDR3 DNA reads as TGTGCGACGGAGGTCGGAGAGACCCAGTACTTC. Its protein product is CATEVGETQYF.

This clonotype was seen repeatedly, ten times or more. The chain couples TRBV6-1 to TRBJ2-1; tentative D call: TRBD2 (5 bases). The V end was cut by 5 bases, the J end by 2 bases, with 10 bases between. Germline CDR1 and CDR2: MNHNS and SASEGT. The CDR3 runs 14 residues. The CDR3 nucleotides read TGTGCCAGCAGTTCCACGGGGACCTACAATGAGCAGTTCTTC. This sequence encodes CASSSTGTYNEQFF.

The chain combines TRBV6-1 with TRBJ1-5; D may be TRBD1 (5 bases). V dropped 8 bases and J dropped 2 bases, with 13 bases sitting between them. Germline lookup yields CDR1 MNHNS and CDR2 SASEGT. CDR3 size: 14 residues. Here the CDR3 DNA reads TGTGCCAGCGGGACGGGGGGTGGCAATCAGCCCCAGCATTTT. Translated, it gives CASGTGGGNQPQHF.

This clonotype was recorded at least ten times. V gene TRBV5-8 combines with J gene TRBJ2-3, with D uncertain. The V end lost 4 bases, the J end lost 7 bases, and 16 bases lay between the germline ends. There are 14 residues in the CDR3. Germline CDR1 and CDR2: SGHTS and YDEGEE. The CDR3 DNA is TGTGCCAGCAGCCTGGATCTCGGGTCTAATACGCAGTATTTT. It encodes CASSLDLGSNTQYF.

This clonotype occurred many times. This rearrangement joins TRBV2 to TRBJ2-6, with D possibly matching TRBD1 (5 bases). Per germline, CDR1 SNHLY and CDR2 FYNNEI. CDR3 length: 16 residues. Trimming removed 4 bases at V and 1 base at J, with 11 bases between. CDR3 nucleotide sequence: TGTGCCAGCAGTGTAGGCAGGGCATCTGGGGCCAACGTCCTGACTTTC. The encoded protein is CASSVGRASGANVLTF. The full variable domain, completed using reference TRBV2 and TRBJ2-6, is EPEVTQTPSHQVTQMGQEVILRCVPISNHLYFYWYRQILGQKVEFLVSFYNNEISEKSEIFDDQFSVERPDGSNFTLKIRSTKLEDSAMYFCASSVGRASGANVLTFGAGSRLTVL.

In this sample, this clonotype turned up many times. This chain uses TRBV27 with TRBJ2-1, with no clear D. This CDR3 has 11 amino acids. V lost 3 bases and J 14 bases, leaving 11 bases between the germline ends. Germline V CDR1 and CDR2: MNHEY, SMNVEV (reference sequence). CDR3 region: CASSFGSIEFF. CDR3 bases: TGTGCCAGCAGTTTTGGGTCGATTGAGTTCTTC.

This clonotype was seen many times. This sequence joins TRBV12-3 or TRBV12-4 and TRBJ2-5; D may correspond to TRBD1 or TRBD2 (6 bases each). V was clipped by 6 bases and J by 4 bases, with 12 bases between them. The CDR3 consists of 13 residues. As DNA, the CDR3 is TGTGCCAGCAGCTCCGGGGGCGCAGAGACCCAGTACTTC. Amino acid sequence: CASSSGGAETQYF.

This chain connects TRBV3-1 to TRBJ2-7; TRBD2 matches 9 bases. With the DNA end fitting TRBJ2-1 better, the J assignment may be wrong. Germline CDR1 is LGHDT and CDR2 is YNNKEL (reference sequence). CDR3 length: 13 residues. This CDR3 reads CASSFSGGYEQFF. The CDR3 region has the DNA TGTGCCAGCAGTTTTAGCGGGGGTTACGAGCAGTTCTTC.

This clonotype was seen a few times. V gene TRBV7-9 combines with J gene TRBJ1-5; 7 bases line up with TRBD1. CDR3 length equals 15 residues. CDR1 is SEHNR and CDR2 is FQNEAQ in the germline V gene (reference sequence). Unmatched junction bases numbered 9, after V lost 5 bases and J lost 5 bases. CDR3 sequence (DNA): TGTGCCAGCAGCGGGACCGGGACAGCGCATCAGCCCCAGCATTTT. This encodes CASSGTGTAHQPQHF.

With regard to this clonotype: It may be a read error: a sequence one base away is much more abundant. The chain has TRBV7-3 and TRBJ2-7; 8 nucleotides agree with TRBD2. The germline CDR1 and CDR2 sequences are SGHTA and FQGTGA. CDR3 size: 15 residues. The CDR3 loop is CAGSLMAGGSYEQYF. Here the CDR3 DNA reads TGTGCCGGCAGCTTAATGGCGGGGGGCTCCTACGAGCAGTACTTC.

This clonotype was detected many times. This chain connects TRBV20-1 to TRBJ1-2; perhaps TRBD1 as D (5 bases). Per germline, CDR1 DFQATT and CDR2 SNEGSKA (reference sequence). The CDR3 has 15 amino acids. V lost 2 bases and J 0 bases, leaving 13 bases between the germline ends. CDR3 nucleotide sequence: TGCAGTGCTAGAAAGCAGGGAACCCCTAACTATGGCTACACCTTC. This encodes CSARKQGTPNYGYTF.

There are many counts of this clonotype. This rearrangement joins TRBV4-1 to TRBJ2-7; perhaps TRBD1 as D (5 bases). The CDR3 is 12 residues long. Trimming pared 0 bases from V and 8 bases from J, leaving 8 bases between. CDR1 and CDR2 (germline): MGHRA, YSYEKL. CDR3 sequence (DNA): TGCGCCAGCAGCCAAGATGGGGCTCAGCAGTACTTC. It translates to CASSQDGAQQYF.

This clonotype was observed many times. CDR3 protein: CASSLTTNTGELFF. CDR3 DNA: TGTGCCAGCAGCCTAACAACGAACACCGGGGAGCTGTTTTTT. J is TRBJ2-2 and V is TRBV5-5; D gene ambiguous. Germline CDR1 and CDR2: SGHKS and YYEKEE (reference sequence). Trimming cost V 4 bases and J 0 bases, with 7 bases left between them. The length of the CDR3 is 14 residues.

As concerns this clonotype: This clone may be a read error of a much larger clone one base away. The rearrangement joins TRBV10-1 to TRBJ1-1, with D perhaps TRBD1 (6 bases). There are 16 residues in the CDR3. The germline V gene encodes CDR1 WNHNN and CDR2 SYGVQD (reference sequence). The V gene lost 7 bases and the J gene lost 1 base, with 19 bases spanning the gap. The DNA of the CDR3 is TGCGCCAGCAAACCTGAGGGGGGGAGGGAGAACACTGAAGCTTTCTTT. It is translated as CASKPEGGRENTEAFF.